These 2 T cell receptor beta chains were all obtained from the same sample, sequenced in a study of neoadjuvant nivolumab and ipilimumab in lung cancer. The table came from immunoSEQ multiplex PCR; TCRdb's copy has only in-frame clones and leaves some out. This repertoire shows some 9,700 clones, 60% to 80% found once; its top ten account for 6% to 8%. Sequencing was performed on tumor tissue, taken after neoadjuvant nivolumab, alone or with ipilimumab, at or shortly before surgery. These receptors all come from an adult with non-small cell lung cancer. Some clones in this sample may be carry-over from other donors' samples.

About this clone itself: Mismatch with germline at one junction end may stem from a read error. The chain has TRBV18 and TRBJ2-3, with a possible D match to TRBD2 (7 bases). The CDR3 has 18 amino acids. Germline V gene data show CDR1 as KGHSH and CDR2 as LQKENI. The DNA for the CDR3 is TGTGCCAGCTCCCCACGTTTAAACGGGGGGCCATTCACAGATACGCAGTATTTT. Residues: CASSPRLNGGPFTDTQYF.

The chain is built from TRBV4-1 and TRBJ2-1; 13 bases are shared with TRBD2. In germline, CDR1 is MGHRA, CDR2 YSYEKL. V was pared by 1 base and J by 7 bases, with 10 bases of the junction left unmatched. The CDR3 totals 18 residues. In nucleotides, the CDR3 is TGCGCCAGCAGCCAAGTAGCCCCGACTAGCGGGGGGAGGAATGAGCAGTTCTTC. It specifies CASSQVAPTSGGRNEQFF.